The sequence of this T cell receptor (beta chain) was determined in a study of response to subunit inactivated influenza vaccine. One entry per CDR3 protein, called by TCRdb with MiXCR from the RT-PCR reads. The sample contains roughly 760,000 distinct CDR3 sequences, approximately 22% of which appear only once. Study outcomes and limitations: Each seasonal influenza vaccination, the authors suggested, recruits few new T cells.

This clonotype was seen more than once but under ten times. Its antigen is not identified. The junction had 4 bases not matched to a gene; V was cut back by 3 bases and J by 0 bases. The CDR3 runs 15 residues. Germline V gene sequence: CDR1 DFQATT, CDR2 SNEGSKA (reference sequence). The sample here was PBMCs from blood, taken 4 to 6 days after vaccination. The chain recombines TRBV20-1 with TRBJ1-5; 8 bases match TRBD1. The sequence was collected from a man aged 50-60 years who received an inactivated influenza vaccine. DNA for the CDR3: TGCAGTGCTAGCAGTCAGGGGGCTAGCAATCAGCCCCAGCATTTT. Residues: CSASSQGASNQPQHF.